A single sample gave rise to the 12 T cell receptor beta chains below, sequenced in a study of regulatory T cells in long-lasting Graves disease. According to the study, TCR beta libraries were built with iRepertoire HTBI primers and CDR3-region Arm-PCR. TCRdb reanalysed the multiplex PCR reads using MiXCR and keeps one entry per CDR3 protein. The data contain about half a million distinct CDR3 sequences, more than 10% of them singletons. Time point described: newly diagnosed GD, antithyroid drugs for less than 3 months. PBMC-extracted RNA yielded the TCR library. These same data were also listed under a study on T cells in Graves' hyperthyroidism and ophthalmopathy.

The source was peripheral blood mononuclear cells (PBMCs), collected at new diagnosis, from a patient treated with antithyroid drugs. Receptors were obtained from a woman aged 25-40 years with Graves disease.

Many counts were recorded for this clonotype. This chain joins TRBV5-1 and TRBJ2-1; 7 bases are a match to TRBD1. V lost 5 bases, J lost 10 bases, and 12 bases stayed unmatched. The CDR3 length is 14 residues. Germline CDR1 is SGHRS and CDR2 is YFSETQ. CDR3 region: CASRYRQGVSEQFF. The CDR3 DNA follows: TGCGCCAGCAGGTATAGACAGGGAGTCTCGGAGCAGTTCTTC.

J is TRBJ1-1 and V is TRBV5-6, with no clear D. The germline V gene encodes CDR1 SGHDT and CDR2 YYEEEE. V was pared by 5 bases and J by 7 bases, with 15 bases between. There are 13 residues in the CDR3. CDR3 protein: CASSYRVALEAFF. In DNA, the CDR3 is TGTGCCAGCAGTTATAGGGTAGCCCTTGAAGCTTTCTTT.

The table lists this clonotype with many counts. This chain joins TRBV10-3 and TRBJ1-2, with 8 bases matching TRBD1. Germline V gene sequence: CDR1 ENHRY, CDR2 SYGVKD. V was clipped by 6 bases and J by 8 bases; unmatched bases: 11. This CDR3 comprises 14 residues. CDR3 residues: CAISNPRDRNGYTF. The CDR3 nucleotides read TGTGCCATCAGCAACCCCCGGGACAGGAACGGCTACACCTTC.

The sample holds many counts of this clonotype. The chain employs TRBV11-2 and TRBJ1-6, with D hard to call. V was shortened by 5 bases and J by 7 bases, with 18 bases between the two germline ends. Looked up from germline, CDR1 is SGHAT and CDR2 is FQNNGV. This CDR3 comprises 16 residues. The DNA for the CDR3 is TGTGCCAGCAGCACCGGACGGGGTCCTATGAATTCACCCCTCCACTTT. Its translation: CASSTGRGPMNSPLHF.

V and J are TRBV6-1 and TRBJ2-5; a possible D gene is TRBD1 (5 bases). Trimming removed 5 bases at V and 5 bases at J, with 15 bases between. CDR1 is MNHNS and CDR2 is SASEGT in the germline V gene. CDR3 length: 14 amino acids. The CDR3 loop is CASSSGHSAETQYF. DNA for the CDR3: TGTGCCAGCAGTTCAGGACACTCGGCCGAGACCCAGTACTTC.

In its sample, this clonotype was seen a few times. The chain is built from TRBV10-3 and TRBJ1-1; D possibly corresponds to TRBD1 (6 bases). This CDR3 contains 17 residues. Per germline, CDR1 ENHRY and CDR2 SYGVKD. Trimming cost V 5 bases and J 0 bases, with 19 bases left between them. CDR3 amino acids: CAISNIAARGMNTEAFF. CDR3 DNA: TGTGCCATCAGTAATATAGCGGCGAGGGGGATGAACACTGAAGCTTTCTTT.

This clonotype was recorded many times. The CDR3 sequence: CASSRGGRFNEQFF. CDR3 bases: TGTGCCAGCAGTCGGGGGGGGCGGTTCAATGAGCAGTTCTTC. The chain is built from TRBV2 and TRBJ2-1, with TRBD2 matching over 8 bases. The CDR3 loop spans 14 amino acids. Germline lookup yields CDR1 SNHLY and CDR2 FYNNEI. The V and J ends lost 5 bases and 6 bases, in that order; junction bases with no gene match: 6.

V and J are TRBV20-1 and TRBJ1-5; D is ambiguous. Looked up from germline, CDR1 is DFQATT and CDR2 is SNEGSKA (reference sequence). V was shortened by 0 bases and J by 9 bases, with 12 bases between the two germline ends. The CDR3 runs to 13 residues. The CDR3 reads CSARDRGEGPQHF. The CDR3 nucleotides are TGCAGTGCTAGAGATCGTGGGGAAGGGCCCCAGCATTTT.

The CDR3 DNA follows: TGTGCCAGCAGCTTGGAGGGCAGCAATCAGCCCCAGCATTTT. Amino acid sequence: CASSLEGSNQPQHF. This sequence joins TRBV5-4 and TRBJ1-5; no reliable D call. CDR1 is SGHNT and CDR2 is YYREEE in the germline V gene (reference sequence). CDR3 length equals 14 residues. V was pared by 0 bases and J by 1 base, with 5 bases between.

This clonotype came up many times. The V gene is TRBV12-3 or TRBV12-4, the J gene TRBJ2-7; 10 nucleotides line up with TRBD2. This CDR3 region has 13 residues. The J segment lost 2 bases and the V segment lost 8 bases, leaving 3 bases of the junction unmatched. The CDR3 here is CASGTSVTYEQYF. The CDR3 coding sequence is TGTGCCAGCGGGACTAGCGTCACCTACGAGCAGTACTTC.

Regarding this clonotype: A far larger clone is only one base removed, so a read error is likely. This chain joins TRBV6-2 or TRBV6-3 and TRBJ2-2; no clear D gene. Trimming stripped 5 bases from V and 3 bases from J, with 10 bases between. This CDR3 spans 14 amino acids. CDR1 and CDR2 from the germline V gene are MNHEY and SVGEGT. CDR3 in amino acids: CASSDQRDTGELFF. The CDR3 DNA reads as TGTGCCAGCAGTGACCAAAGGGACACCGGGGAGCTGTTTTTT.

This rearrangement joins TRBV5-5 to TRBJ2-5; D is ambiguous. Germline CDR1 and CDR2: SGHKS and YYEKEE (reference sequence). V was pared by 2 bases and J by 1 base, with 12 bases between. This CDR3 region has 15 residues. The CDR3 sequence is CASSLSPGLQETQYF. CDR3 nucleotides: TGTGCCAGCAGCTTATCCCCGGGCCTCCAAGAGACCCAGTACTTC.